This is a list of T cell receptor beta chains from one sample in a study of T cells in Graves' hyperthyroidism and ophthalmopathy. TCRdb used MiXCR to reprocess the multiplex PCR reads, holding one entry per CDR3 protein. This table holds hundreds of thousands of distinct CDR3 sequences, about 45% found once. Sequencing was performed on peripheral blood or thyroid tissue (not recorded which). The receptor set was obtained from an adult man with Graves' disease, either hyperthyroidism or ophthalmopathy (not recorded which). Each CDR3 is given with its conserved first and last residue. D genes are given only for firm matches. Size is omitted from some rows. Given values are once, few, many or a class for expanded clones.

clone_size | d_call | j_call | v_call | cdr3_aa | cdr3_nt
many | . | TRBJ1-2 | TRBV10-3 | CAISRQASYGYTF | TGTGCCATCAGCAGACAGGCTAGCTATGGCTACACCTTC
. | . | TRBJ2-5 | TRBV7-2 | CASSVRVVGETQYF | TGTGCCAGCAGTGTCAGGGTAGTCGGGGAGACCCAGTACTTC
few | TRBD1 | TRBJ1-4 | TRBV7-2 | CASSLRQGQEKLFF | TGTGCCAGCAGCCTGAGACAGGGGCAGGAAAAACTGTTTTTT
. | TRBD1 | TRBJ2-7 | TRBV5-1 | CASSLDGQGAEQYF | TGCGCCAGCAGCTTGGACGGACAGGGGGCCGAGCAGTACTTC
. | TRBD2 | TRBJ2-5 | TRBV25-1 | CASSWTSGRAYETQYF | TGTGCCAGCAGCTGGACTAGCGGGAGGGCCTACGAGACCCAGTACTTC
many | . | TRBJ2-2 | TRBV10-3 | CAISEGTGPNTGELFF | TGTGCCATCAGTGAGGGAACAGGGCCGAACACCGGGGAGCTGTTTTTT
. | TRBD1 | TRBJ1-1 | TRBV29-1 | CSLGQGSAYTEAFF | TGCAGCCTCGGACAGGGGAGTGCTTACACTGAAGCTTTCTTT
. | TRBD2 | TRBJ2-5 | TRBV10-3 | CAISEWTSGRQETQYF | TGTGCCATCAGTGAGTGGACTAGCGGGCGCCAAGAGACCCAGTACTTC
. | . | TRBJ2-5 | TRBV20-1 | CSAKDRRFRETQYF | TGCAGTGCTAAGGACAGACGATTCCGAGAGACCCAGTACTTC
. | . | TRBJ2-1 | TRBV29-1 | CSVVTGQIEQFF | TGCAGCGTTGTGACGGGGCAGATTGAGCAGTTCTTC
. | . | TRBJ2-2 | TRBV7-9 | CASSKDGELFF | TGTGCCAGCAGCAAGGACGGGGAGCTGTTTTTT
many | . | TRBJ2-5 | TRBV20-1 | CSARVPQETQYF | TGCAGTGCTCGGGTCCCCCAAGAGACCCAGTACTTC
few | . | TRBJ1-3 | TRBV12-3/TRBV12-4 | CASSPVSGNTIYF | TGTGCCAGCAGTCCAGTCTCTGGAAACACCATATATTTT
. | TRBD1 | TRBJ2-5 | TRBV12-3/TRBV12-4 | CASSSGQGATETQYF | TGTGCCAGCAGTTCGGGACAGGGGGCAACAGAGACCCAGTACTTC
. | TRBD1 | TRBJ2-5 | TRBV29-1 | CASSSGQRQETQYF | TGTGCCAGCAGCTCGGGACAGCGACAAGAGACCCAGTACTTC
. | . | TRBJ1-3 | TRBV4-3 | CASSQDLLGNTIYF | TGCGCCAGCAGCCAAGATCTTTTGGGAAACACCATATATTTT
. | TRBD1 | TRBJ1-1 | TRBV11-2 | CASSPGTVGRTEAFF | TGTGCCAGCAGCCCCGGGACAGTCGGTAGGACTGAAGCTTTCTTT
. | TRBD2 | TRBJ2-5 | TRBV7-9 | CASSAISGMLETQYF | TGTGCCAGCAGCGCCATAAGCGGGATGCTAGAGACCCAGTACTTC
few | . | TRBJ1-2 | TRBV5-4 | CASSYPGALYGYTF | TGTGCCAGCAGCTACCCGGGGGCGCTCTATGGCTACACCTTC
many | . | TRBJ2-5 | TRBV2 | CASSEAGPPQETQYF | TGTGCCAGCAGTGAAGCGGGACCACCCCAAGAGACCCAGTACTTC
few | . | TRBJ1-3 | TRBV12-3/TRBV12-4 | CASTIRSSGNTIYF | TGTGCCAGCACCATCAGGAGCTCTGGAAACACCATATATTTT
. | . | TRBJ1-5 | TRBV20-1 | CSVRVGAGNQPQHF | TGCAGTGTCAGAGTAGGGGCAGGCAATCAGCCCCAGCATTTT
many | . | TRBJ1-4 | TRBV19 | CASSATHPPNEKLFF | TGTGCCAGTAGTGCGACTCACCCCCCGAATGAAAAACTGTTTTTT
few | TRBD1 | TRBJ1-5 | TRBV10-3 | CAISDTGDQPQHF | TGTGCCATCAGCGATACAGGGGATCAGCCCCAGCATTTT
. | TRBD2 | TRBJ2-7 | TRBV20-1 | CSAEGGQGLAGAYYEQYF | TGCAGTGCTGAGGGGGGGCAGGGACTAGCGGGGGCCTACTACGAGCAGTACTTC
. | . | TRBJ1-2 | TRBV29-1 | CSVEGAGGYTF | TGCAGCGTTGAGGGGGCGGGCGGCTACACCTTC
. | TRBD2 | TRBJ2-2 | TRBV6-5 | CASSRGLAGGNTGELFF | TGTGCCAGCAGCCGCGGACTAGCGGGGGGAAACACCGGGGAGCTGTTTTTT
. | . | TRBJ1-2 | TRBV29-1 | CSVEYGDSTNYGYTF | TGCAGCGTTGAATACGGCGACAGTACTAACTATGGCTACACCTTC